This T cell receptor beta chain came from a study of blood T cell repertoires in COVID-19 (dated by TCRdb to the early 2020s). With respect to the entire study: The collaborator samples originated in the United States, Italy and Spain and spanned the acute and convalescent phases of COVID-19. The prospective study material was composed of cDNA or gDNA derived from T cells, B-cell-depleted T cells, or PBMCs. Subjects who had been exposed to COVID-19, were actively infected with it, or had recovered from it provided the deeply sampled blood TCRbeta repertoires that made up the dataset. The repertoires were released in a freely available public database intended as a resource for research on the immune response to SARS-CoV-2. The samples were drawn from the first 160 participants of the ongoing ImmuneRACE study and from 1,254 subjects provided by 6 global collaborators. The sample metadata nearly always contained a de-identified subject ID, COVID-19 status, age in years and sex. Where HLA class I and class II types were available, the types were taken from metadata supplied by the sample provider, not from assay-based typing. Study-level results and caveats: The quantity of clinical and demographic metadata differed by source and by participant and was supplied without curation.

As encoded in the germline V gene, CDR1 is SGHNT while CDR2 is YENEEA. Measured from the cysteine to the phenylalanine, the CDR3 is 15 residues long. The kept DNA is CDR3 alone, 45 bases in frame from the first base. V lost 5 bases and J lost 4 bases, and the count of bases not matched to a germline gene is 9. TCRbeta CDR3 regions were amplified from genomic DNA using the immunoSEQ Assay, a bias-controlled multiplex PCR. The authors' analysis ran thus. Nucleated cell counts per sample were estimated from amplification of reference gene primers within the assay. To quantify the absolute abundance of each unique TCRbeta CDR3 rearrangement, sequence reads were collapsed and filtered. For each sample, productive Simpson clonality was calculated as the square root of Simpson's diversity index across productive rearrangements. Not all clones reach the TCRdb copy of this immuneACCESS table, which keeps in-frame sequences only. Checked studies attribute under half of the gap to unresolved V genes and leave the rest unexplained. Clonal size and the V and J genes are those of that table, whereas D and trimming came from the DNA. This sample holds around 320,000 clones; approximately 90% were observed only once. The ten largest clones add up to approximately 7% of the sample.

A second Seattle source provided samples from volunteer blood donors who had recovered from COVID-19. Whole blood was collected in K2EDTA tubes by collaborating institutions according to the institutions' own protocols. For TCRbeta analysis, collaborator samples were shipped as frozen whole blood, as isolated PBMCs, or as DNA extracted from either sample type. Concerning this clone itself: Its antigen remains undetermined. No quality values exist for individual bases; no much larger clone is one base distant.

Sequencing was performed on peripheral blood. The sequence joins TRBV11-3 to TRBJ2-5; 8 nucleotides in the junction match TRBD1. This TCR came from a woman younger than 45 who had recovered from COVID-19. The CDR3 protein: CASSLNPGGGETQYF. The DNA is TGTGCCAGCAGCCTAAACCCAGGGGGCGGAGAGACCCAGTACTTC.